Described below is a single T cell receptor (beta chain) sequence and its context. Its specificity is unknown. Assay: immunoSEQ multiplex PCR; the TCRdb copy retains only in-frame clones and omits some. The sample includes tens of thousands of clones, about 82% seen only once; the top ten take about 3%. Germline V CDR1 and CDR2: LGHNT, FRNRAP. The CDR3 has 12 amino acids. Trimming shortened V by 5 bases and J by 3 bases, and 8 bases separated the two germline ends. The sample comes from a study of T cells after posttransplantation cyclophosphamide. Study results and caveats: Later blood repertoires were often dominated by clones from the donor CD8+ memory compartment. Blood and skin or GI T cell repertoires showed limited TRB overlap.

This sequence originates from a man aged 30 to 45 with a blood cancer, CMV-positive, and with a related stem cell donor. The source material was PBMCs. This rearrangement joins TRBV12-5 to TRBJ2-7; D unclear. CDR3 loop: CASGLNSYEQYF. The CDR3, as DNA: TGTGCTAGTGGTCTAAACAGCTACGAGCAGTACTTC.